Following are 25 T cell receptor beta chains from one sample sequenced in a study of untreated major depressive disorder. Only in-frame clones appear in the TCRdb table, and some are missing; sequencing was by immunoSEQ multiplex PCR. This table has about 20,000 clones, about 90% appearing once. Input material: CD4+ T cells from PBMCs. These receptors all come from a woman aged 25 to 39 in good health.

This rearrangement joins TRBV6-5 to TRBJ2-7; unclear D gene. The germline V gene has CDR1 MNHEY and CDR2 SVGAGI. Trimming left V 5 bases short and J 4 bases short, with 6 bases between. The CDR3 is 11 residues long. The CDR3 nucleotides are TGTGCCAGCAGTCAGAATTACGAGCAGTACTTC. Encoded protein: CASSQNYEQYF.

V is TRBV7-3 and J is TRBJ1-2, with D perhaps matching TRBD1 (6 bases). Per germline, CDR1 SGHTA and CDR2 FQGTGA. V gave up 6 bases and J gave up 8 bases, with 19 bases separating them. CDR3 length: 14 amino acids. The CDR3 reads CASSPNGGPEGYTF. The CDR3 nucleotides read TGTGCCAGCAGTCCCAATGGGGGGCCGGAAGGCTACACCTTC.

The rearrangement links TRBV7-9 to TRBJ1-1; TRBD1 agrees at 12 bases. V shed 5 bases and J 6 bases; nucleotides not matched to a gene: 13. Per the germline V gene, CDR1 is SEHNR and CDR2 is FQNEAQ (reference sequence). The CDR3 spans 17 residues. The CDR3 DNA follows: TGTGCCAGCAGCACCTCCCGGGACAGGGGGCATCTGGCTGAAGCTTTCTTT. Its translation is CASSTSRDRGHLAEAFF.

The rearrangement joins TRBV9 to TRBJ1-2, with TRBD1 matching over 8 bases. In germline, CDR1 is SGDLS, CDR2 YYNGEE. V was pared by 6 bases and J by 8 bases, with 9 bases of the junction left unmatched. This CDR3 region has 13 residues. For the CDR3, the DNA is TGTGCCAGCACCATTAGGACAGGGACAGGCTACACCTTC. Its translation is CASTIRTGTGYTF. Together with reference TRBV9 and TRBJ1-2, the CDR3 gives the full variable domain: DSGVTQTPKHLITATGQRVTLRCSPRSGDLSVYWYQQSLDQGLQFLIQYYNGEERAKGNILERFSAQQFPDLHSELNLSSLELGDSALYFCASTIRTGTGYTFGSGTRLTVV.

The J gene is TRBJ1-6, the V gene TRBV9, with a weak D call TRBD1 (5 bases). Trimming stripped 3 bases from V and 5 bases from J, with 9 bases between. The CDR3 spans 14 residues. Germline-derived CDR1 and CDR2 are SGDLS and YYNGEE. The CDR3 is CASSEQVNNSPLHF. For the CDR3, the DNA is TGTGCCAGCAGCGAACAGGTCAATAATTCACCCCTCCACTTT.

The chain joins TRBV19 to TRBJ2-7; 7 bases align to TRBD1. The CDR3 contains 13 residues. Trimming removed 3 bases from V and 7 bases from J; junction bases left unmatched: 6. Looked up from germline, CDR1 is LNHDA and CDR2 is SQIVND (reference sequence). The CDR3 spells CASSMTTGREQYF. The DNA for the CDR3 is TGTGCCAGTAGTATGACGACAGGGCGAGAGCAGTACTTC.

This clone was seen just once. The CDR3 nucleotides read TGTGCCAGCTCACCTCCGGGACTAGCGGGGCACACCGGGGAGCTGTTTTTT. Amino acids: CASSPPGLAGHTGELFF. This sequence joins TRBV18 and TRBJ2-2; 13 nucleotides agree with TRBD2. Trimming removed 3 bases from V and 3 bases from J; junction bases left unmatched: 4. The CDR3 is 17 residues long. CDR1 KGHSH and CDR2 LQKENI come from the germline V gene.

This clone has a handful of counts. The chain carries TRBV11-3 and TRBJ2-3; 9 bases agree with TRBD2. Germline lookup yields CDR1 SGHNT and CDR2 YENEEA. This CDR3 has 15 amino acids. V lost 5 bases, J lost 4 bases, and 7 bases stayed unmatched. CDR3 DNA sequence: TGTGCCAGCAGCGCAAGCGGGGGGCTCTCAGATACGCAGTATTTT. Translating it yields CASSASGGLSDTQYF.

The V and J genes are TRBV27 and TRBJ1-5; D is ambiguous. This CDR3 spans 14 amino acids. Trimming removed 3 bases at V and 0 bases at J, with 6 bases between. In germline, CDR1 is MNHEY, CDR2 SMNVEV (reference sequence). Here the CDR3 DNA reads TGTGCCAGCAGTTTCGTAGATAGCAATCAGCCCCAGCATTTT. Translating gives CASSFVDSNQPQHF.

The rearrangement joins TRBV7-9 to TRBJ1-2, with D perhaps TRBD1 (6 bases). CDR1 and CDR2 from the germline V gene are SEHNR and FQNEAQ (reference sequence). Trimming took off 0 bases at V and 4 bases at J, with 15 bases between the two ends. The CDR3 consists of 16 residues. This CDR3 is CASSLARTGNSYGYTF. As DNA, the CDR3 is TGTGCCAGCAGCTTAGCGCGTACAGGGAACAGCTATGGCTACACCTTC.

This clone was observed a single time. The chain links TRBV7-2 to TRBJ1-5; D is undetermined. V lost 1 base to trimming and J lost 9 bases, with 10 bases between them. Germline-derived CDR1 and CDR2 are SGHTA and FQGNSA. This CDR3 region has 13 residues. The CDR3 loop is CASSLVPEGPQHF. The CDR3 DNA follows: TGTGCCAGCAGCTTAGTCCCGGAGGGGCCCCAGCATTTT.

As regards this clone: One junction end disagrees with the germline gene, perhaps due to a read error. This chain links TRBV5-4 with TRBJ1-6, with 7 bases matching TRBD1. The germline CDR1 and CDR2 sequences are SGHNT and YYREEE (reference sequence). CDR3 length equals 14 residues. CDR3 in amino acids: CASRLGQYNSPLHF. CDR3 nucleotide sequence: TGTGCCAGCAGATTGGGACAGTATAATTCACCCCTCCACTTT.

The CDR3 sequence is CASSPVGQGQYGYTF. The CDR3 DNA reads as TGCGCCAGCAGCCCGGTAGGACAGGGTCAATATGGCTACACCTTC. V is TRBV5-1 and J is TRBJ1-2, with 8 bases matching TRBD1. Germline CDR1 SGHRS, CDR2 YFSETQ. With 4 bases clipped from V and 5 bases from J, the junction kept 10 bases outside the gene matches. This CDR3 contains 15 residues. Together with reference TRBV5-1 and TRBJ1-2, the CDR3 gives the full variable domain: KAGVTQTPRYLIKTRGQQVTLSCSPISGHRSVSWYQQTPGQGLQFLFEYFSETQRNKGNFPGRFSGRQFSNSRSEMNVSTLELGDSALYLCASSPVGQGQYGYTFGSGTRLTVV.

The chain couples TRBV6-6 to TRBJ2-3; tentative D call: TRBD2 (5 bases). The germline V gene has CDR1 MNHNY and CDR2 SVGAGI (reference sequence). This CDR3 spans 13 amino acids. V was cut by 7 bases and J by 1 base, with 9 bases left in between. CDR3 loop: CASNGVGTDTQYF. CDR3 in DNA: TGTGCCAGCAACGGGGTTGGCACAGATACGCAGTATTTT.

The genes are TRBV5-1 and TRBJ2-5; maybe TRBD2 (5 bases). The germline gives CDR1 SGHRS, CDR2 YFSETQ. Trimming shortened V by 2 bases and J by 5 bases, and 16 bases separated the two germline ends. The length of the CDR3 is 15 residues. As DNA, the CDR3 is TGCGCCAGCAGCTTAGGACTGGCCGAGGGTGAGACCCAGTACTTC. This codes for CASSLGLAEGETQYF.

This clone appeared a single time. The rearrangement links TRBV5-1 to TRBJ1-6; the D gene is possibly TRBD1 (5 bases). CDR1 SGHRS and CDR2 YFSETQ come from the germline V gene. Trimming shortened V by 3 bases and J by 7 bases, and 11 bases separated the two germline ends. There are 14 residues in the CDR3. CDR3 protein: CASSSDSSNSPLHF. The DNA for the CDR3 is TGCGCCAGCAGCTCCGACAGCTCCAATTCACCCCTCCACTTT.

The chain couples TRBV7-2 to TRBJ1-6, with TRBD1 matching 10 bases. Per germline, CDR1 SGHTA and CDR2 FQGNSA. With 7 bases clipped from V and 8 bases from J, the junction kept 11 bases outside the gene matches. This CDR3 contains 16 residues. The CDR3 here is CASTAQTGTGDSPLHF. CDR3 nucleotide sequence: TGTGCCAGCACCGCCCAAACGGGGACAGGGGATTCACCCCTCCACTTT.

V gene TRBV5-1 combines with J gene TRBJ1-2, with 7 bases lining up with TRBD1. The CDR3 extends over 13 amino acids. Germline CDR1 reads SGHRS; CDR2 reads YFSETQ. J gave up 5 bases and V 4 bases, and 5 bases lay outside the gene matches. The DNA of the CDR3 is TGCGCCAGCAGCCCAGGGACAGTTTATGGCTACACCTTC. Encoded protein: CASSPGTVYGYTF.

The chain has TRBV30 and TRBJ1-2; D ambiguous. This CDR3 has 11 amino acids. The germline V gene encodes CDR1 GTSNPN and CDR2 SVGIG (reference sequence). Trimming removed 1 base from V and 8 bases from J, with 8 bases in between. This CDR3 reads CAWSGQGGYTF. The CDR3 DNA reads TGTGCCTGGAGTGGACAAGGGGGCTACACCTTC.

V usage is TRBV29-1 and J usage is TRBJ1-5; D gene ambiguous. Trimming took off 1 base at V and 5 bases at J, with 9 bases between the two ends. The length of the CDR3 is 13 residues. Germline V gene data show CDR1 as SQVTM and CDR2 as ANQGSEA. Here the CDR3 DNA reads TGCAGCGTTGAAGTGGACCGATATCAGCCCCAGCATTTT. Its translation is CSVEVDRYQPQHF.

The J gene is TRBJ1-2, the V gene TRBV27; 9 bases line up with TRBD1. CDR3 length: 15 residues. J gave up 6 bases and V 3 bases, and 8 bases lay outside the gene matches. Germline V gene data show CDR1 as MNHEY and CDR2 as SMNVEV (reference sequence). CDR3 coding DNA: TGTGCCAGCAGTTTTGATTGGGGACAGGGCAATGGCTACACCTTC. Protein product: CASSFDWGQGNGYTF.

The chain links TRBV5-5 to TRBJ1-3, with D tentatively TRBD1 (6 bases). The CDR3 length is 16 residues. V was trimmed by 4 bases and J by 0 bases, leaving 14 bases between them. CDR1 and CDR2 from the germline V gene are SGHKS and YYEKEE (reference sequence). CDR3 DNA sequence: TGTGCCAGCAGCGACTACAGGGCCCGCTCTGGAAACACCATATATTTT. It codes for CASSDYRARSGNTIYF. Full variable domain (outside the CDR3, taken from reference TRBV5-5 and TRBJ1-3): DAGVTQSPTHLIKTRGQQVTLRCSPISGHKSVSWYQQVLGQGPQFIFQYYEKEERGRGNFPDRFSARQFPNYSSELNVNALLLGDSALYLCASSDYRARSGNTIYFGEGSWLTVV.

Here the CDR3 DNA reads TGTGCCAGCAGCACCCCGGGACGGGGAAATTCACCCCTCCACTTT. Encoded protein: CASSTPGRGNSPLHF. The chain recombines TRBV6-5 with TRBJ1-6; D possibly corresponds to TRBD1 (5 bases). Trimming removed 6 bases at V and 7 bases at J, with 16 bases between. This CDR3 region has 15 residues. Germline loops: CDR1 MNHEY, CDR2 SVGAGI.

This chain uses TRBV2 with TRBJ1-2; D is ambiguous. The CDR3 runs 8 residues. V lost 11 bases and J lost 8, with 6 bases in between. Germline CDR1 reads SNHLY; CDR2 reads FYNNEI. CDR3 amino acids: CAEGGYTF. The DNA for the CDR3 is TGTGCCGAAGGGGGCTACACCTTC. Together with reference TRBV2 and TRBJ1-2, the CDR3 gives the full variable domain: EPEVTQTPSHQVTQMGQEVILRCVPISNHLYFYWYRQILGQKVEFLVSFYNNEISEKSEIFDDQFSVERPDGSNFTLKIRSTKLEDSAMYFCAEGGYTFGSGTRLTVV.

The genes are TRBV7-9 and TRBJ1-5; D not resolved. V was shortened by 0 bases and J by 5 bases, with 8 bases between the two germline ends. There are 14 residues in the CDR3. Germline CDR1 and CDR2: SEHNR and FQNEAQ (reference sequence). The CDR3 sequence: CASSLAVVDQPQHF. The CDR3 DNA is TGTGCCAGCAGCTTAGCAGTGGTTGATCAGCCCCAGCATTTT.